This is a list of T cell receptor beta chains from one sample in a study of cytomegalovirus exposure and HLA in healthy donors. Using immunoSEQ multiplex PCR, the repertoire was profiled, and TCRdb retains in-frame clones only, with some absent. This table has 180,000 or so clones, over 70% appearing once. The sequencing sample was made of PBMCs. The receptors come from a young man in good health and CMV-seronegative. The CDR3 runs from the conserved cysteine through the conserved F or W. A D gene is named only where the DNA matches it firmly. Clone size is given for some rows only: seen once, a few or many times, or a class if the clone is expanded.

TRBJ2-7	NA	TRBV4-3	NA	CASSQEWQVNYEQYF	TGCGCCAGCAGCCAAGAGTGGCAGGTTAACTACGAGCAGTACTTC
TRBJ1-3	TRBD1	TRBV6-6	few	CASSYDRVSGNTIYF	TGTGCCAGCAGTTACGACAGGGTGTCTGGAAACACCATATATTTT
TRBJ1-5	NA	TRBV20-1	NA	CSGLNQPQHF	TGCAGTGGTCTTAATCAGCCCCAGCATTTT
TRBJ1-5	NA	TRBV5-6	NA	CASSLQGPNNQPQHF	TGTGCCAGCAGCTTACAGGGTCCTAACAATCAGCCCCAGCATTTT
TRBJ2-7	NA	TRBV13	NA	CASSLAVTPYEQYF	TGTGCCAGCAGCTTGGCGGTAACTCCCTACGAGCAGTACTTC
TRBJ2-3	NA	TRBV5-1	NA	CASSLERQGTDTQYF	TGCGCCAGCAGCTTGGAACGACAGGGCACAGATACGCAGTATTTT
TRBJ2-3	NA	TRBV19	NA	CASSMRSITDTQYF	TGTGCCAGTAGTATGCGTTCTATCACAGATACGCAGTATTTT
TRBJ2-5	NA	TRBV2	NA	CASSEEGIALETQYF	TGTGCCAGCAGTGAAGAGGGGATAGCCTTAGAGACCCAGTACTTC
TRBJ1-1	NA	TRBV6-5	NA	CASSTRGAGTEAFF	TGTGCCAGCAGTACTCGGGGGGCAGGCACTGAAGCTTTCTTT
TRBJ1-1	NA	TRBV7-2	NA	CASSLAETPNTEAFF	TGTGCCAGCAGCCTAGCCGAGACACCGAACACTGAAGCTTTCTTT
TRBJ1-3	TRBD1	TRBV5-8	few	CASSLYSGGRNTIYF	TGTGCCAGCAGCTTGTACTCAGGGGGACGAAACACCATATATTTT
TRBJ2-1	NA	TRBV7-9	NA	CASSLGENEQFF	TGTGCCAGCAGCTTAGGGGAGAATGAGCAGTTCTTC
TRBJ2-5	TRBD2	TRBV9	NA	CASSVQPTSGSQETQYF	TGTGCCAGCAGCGTTCAACCGACTAGCGGGAGCCAAGAGACCCAGTACTTC
TRBJ2-1	NA	TRBV4-3	once	CASSQDSSGSYNEQFF	TGCGCCAGCAGCCAAGATTCCAGCGGTTCCTACAATGAGCAGTTCTTC
TRBJ2-7	NA	TRBV9	NA	CASSVGGGNYEQYF	TGTGCCAGCAGCGTAGGTGGCGGGAACTACGAGCAGTACTTC
TRBJ1-1	NA	TRBV19	NA	CASISRQVGVSTEAFF	TGTGCCAGTATATCGCGACAGGTTGGGGTGAGCACTGAAGCTTTCTTT
TRBJ1-6	TRBD1	TRBV5-1	NA	CASSPGQGRPLHF	TGCGCCAGCAGCCCGGGACAGGGGCGACCCCTCCACTTT
TRBJ2-5	TRBD1	TRBV6-1	few	CASSVTGPETQYF	TGTGCCAGCAGTGTGACAGGGCCGGAGACCCAGTACTTC
TRBJ2-5	TRBD2	TRBV2	NA	CASSVLAGAPETQYF	TGTGCCAGCAGTGTGCTAGCGGGGGCACCGGAGACCCAGTACTTC
TRBJ2-1	NA	TRBV6-5	few	CASSYSARGPGEQFF	TGTGCCAGCAGTTACTCCGCGCGGGGTCCGGGGGAGCAGTTCTTC
TRBJ2-6	NA	TRBV6-5	few	CASSYWASGANVLTF	TGTGCCAGCAGTTATTGGGCCTCTGGGGCCAACGTCCTGACTTTC
TRBJ2-5	NA	TRBV7-9	NA	CASSLAWGVRETQYF	TGTGCCAGCAGCTTAGCGTGGGGGGTTCGAGAGACCCAGTACTTC
TRBJ2-5	NA	TRBV19	NA	CASSPITTGPQYF	TGTGCCAGTAGTCCAATTACCACAGGTCCCCAGTACTTC
TRBJ1-2	NA	TRBV27	once	CASSLSGQRRGLYYGYTF	TGTGCCAGCAGTTTATCAGGACAGAGGCGAGGCCTTTACTATGGCTACACCTTC
TRBJ2-2	TRBD2	TRBV2	NA	CASRSGGGVNTGELFF	TGTGCCAGCAGGTCTGGGGGAGGGGTGAACACCGGGGAGCTGTTTTTT
TRBJ2-1	NA	TRBV7-9	NA	CASRRSIGGKSNEQFF	TGTGCCAGCAGGCGGTCCATAGGCGGGAAAAGCAATGAGCAGTTCTTC